Listed here are 17 T cell receptor beta chains from one sample, sequenced in a study of blood T cells in healthy people across ages. Combining a sample-barcoded 5' primer with a J-beta primer mix, a second PCR ran for about 7 to 11 cycles. Using its own MiXCR run on the 5' RACE reads, TCRdb lists one record per CDR3 protein. The sample carries about 1 million distinct CDR3 sequences, 45% recorded once. The sample taken for sequencing was blood. Receptors originate from a woman aged 55-69 years in good health.

This clonotype was observed a few times. The V call is TRBV6-1, the J call TRBJ2-7, with unresolved D. The germline V and J ends were trimmed by 6 bases and 1 base, with 13 bases remaining between them. CDR1 and CDR2 (germline): MNHNS, SASEGT. The CDR3 is 14 residues long. The chain's CDR3 is CASRGINLSYEQYF. The CDR3 nucleotides read TGTGCCAGCAGAGGGATAAACCTGTCCTACGAGCAGTACTTC.

There are many counts of this clonotype. This rearrangement joins TRBV20-1 to TRBJ1-5; D gene unclear. Looked up from germline, CDR1 is DFQATT and CDR2 is SNEGSKA (reference sequence). The CDR3 has 15 amino acids. With 0 bases removed from V and 0 bases from J, the gap between germline ends came to 9 bases. The chain's CDR3 is CSARDPAFSNQPQHF. DNA of the CDR3: TGCAGTGCTAGAGATCCCGCATTTAGCAATCAGCCCCAGCATTTT.

This clonotype has only a few counts. The chain employs TRBV29-1 and TRBJ2-7, with D possibly being TRBD2 (5 bases). The CDR3 spans 11 residues. The germline V gene encodes CDR1 SQVTM and CDR2 ANQGSEA. V dropped 5 bases and J dropped 4 bases, with 9 bases sitting between them. The CDR3 reads CSVLGLYEQYF. In nucleotides, the CDR3 is TGCAGCGTTCTCGGACTGTACGAGCAGTACTTC.

This clonotype appeared a few times. The J gene is TRBJ2-7, the V gene TRBV25-1; a weak D match, TRBD2 (6 bases). With 6 bases removed from V and 0 bases from J, the gap between germline ends came to 12 bases. This CDR3 is built from 14 residues. Germline CDR1 MGHDK, CDR2 SYGVNS. The chain's CDR3 is CASRRAGRSYEQYF. The CDR3 DNA reads TGTGCCAGCAGGCGGGCGGGGCGCTCCTACGAGCAGTACTTC.

This clonotype turned up a few times. The chain is built from TRBV9 and TRBJ2-5; TRBD1 aligns across 8 bases. The CDR3 spans 15 residues. Germline V gene data show CDR1 as SGDLS and CDR2 as YYNGEE. The V segment lost 4 bases and the J segment 1 base; nucleotides outside the gene matches: 6. The CDR3 sequence is CASSPRTGTQETQYF. The CDR3 DNA is TGTGCCAGCAGCCCCCGGACAGGGACCCAAGAGACCCAGTACTTC.

The rearrangement uses TRBV2 and TRBJ2-1, with 10 nucleotides matching TRBD2. V was pared by 6 bases and J by 7 bases, with 12 bases of the junction left unmatched. CDR1 SNHLY and CDR2 FYNNEI come from the germline V gene. This CDR3 region has 16 residues. The DNA for the CDR3 is TGTGCCAGCAGACGCAGATTTAGCGGGAGGTTTAATGAGCAGTTCTTC. It is translated as CASRRRFSGRFNEQFF.

In this sample, this clonotype turned up many times. V gene TRBV27 combines with J gene TRBJ2-7; 10 bases agree with TRBD1. V was clipped by 6 bases and J by 4 bases; unmatched bases: 3. Germline CDR1 is MNHEY and CDR2 is SMNVEV (reference sequence). The CDR3 is 13 amino acids. DNA for the CDR3: TGTGCCAGCAGAGACAGGGGGCAATACGAGCAGTACTTC. Its translation: CASRDRGQYEQYF.

A few counts support this clonotype. The rearrangement links TRBV29-1 to TRBJ1-1; 7 bases line up with TRBD1. The CDR3 sequence is 12 residues long. V shed 7 bases and J 2 bases; nucleotides not matched to a gene: 4. Germline CDR1 SQVTM, CDR2 ANQGSEA. CDR3 sequence reads: CSGRDSNTEAFF. The CDR3 DNA follows: TGCAGCGGGAGGGACAGCAACACTGAAGCTTTCTTT.

V gene TRBV20-1 combines with J gene TRBJ1-5, with no clear D. V was pared by 4 bases and J by 3 bases, with 10 bases between. Per the germline V gene, CDR1 is DFQATT and CDR2 is SNEGSKA (reference sequence). This CDR3 comprises 13 residues. The CDR3 DNA reads as TGCAGTGCTACCAACCGGGTCAATCAGCCCCAGCATTTT. This sequence encodes CSATNRVNQPQHF.

The chain has TRBV20-1 and TRBJ1-1, with D unresolved. The CDR3 is 10 amino acids. Trimming left V 5 bases short and J 10 bases short, with 11 bases between. Germline assignment: CDR1 DFQATT and CDR2 SNEGSKA (reference sequence). This chain's CDR3 is CSAGEGLAFF. CDR3 coding DNA: TGCAGTGCTGGGGAGGGATTAGCTTTCTTT.

The sample holds a few counts of this clonotype. Germline is not matched at one junction end, which may reflect a read error. The CDR3 reads CASRNRGDRQEAQYF. CDR3 nucleotides: TGTGCCAGCAGAAATCGCGGGGATCGCCAAGAGGCCCAGTACTTC. The rearrangement joins TRBV7-8 to TRBJ2-5, with TRBD2 as a possible D gene (6 bases). This CDR3 is 15 amino acids long. Germline CDR1 and CDR2: SGHVS and FQNEAQ.

This chain connects TRBV6-5 to TRBJ2-7, with D possibly TRBD1 on 6 matching bases. Germline V gives CDR1 MNHEY, CDR2 SVGAGI. Trimming shortened V by 5 bases and J by 2 bases, and 13 bases separated the two germline ends. CDR3 length: 14 residues. This CDR3 reads CASSGDNSAYEQYF. The CDR3 bases are TGTGCCAGCAGTGGGGACAATAGCGCCTACGAGCAGTACTTC.

Details on this clonotype: One end of the junction varies from germline; a read error may be responsible. The chain uses TRBV11-2 and TRBJ2-1; 7 bases agree with TRBD2. The CDR3 is 17 amino acids. The germline V gene has CDR1 SGHAT and CDR2 FQNNGV. DNA of the CDR3: TGTACCAGCAGCTTAGCCCAGATGACGAGCGGGAAGAAGGAGCAGTTCTTC. Translating it yields CTSSLAQMTSGKKEQFF.

Notes on this clonotype: One end of the junction does not line up with germline, which may come from a read error. The V call is TRBV20-1, the J call TRBJ2-5; the D gene is possibly TRBD1 (5 bases). CDR1 DFQATT and CDR2 SNEGSKA come from the germline V gene (reference sequence). The CDR3 is 15 residues long. CDR3 sequence: CSARGPVKVQEAQYF. The CDR3 DNA follows: TGCAGTGCTAGGGGGCCGGTAAAGGTACAAGAGGCCCAGTACTTC.

This clonotype was recorded a few times. The chain combines TRBV7-7 with TRBJ2-5; TRBD2 is a possible D gene (6 bases). V shed 5 bases and J shed 4 bases, with 14 bases lying between them. In germline, CDR1 is SSHAT, CDR2 FNYEAQ (reference sequence). This CDR3 contains 14 residues. CDR3 sequence reads: CASSGTPIGETQYF. In DNA, the CDR3 is TGTGCCAGCAGCGGGACTCCGATCGGAGAGACCCAGTACTTC.

The V and J genes are TRBV7-8 and TRBJ2-7; D uncertain. In germline, CDR1 is SGHVS, CDR2 FQNEAQ. CDR3 length: 13 amino acids. Trimming took off 6 bases at V and 2 bases at J, with 11 bases between the two ends. DNA for the CDR3: TGTGCCAGCAGTTACAAAGCCACCTACGAGCAGTACTTC. Its translation: CASSYKATYEQYF.

The chain is built from TRBV20-1 and TRBJ2-5; TRBD1 might be the D (5 bases). From germline, CDR1 is DFQATT and CDR2 SNEGSKA (reference sequence). CDR3 length: 14 residues. The V end lost 0 bases, the J end lost 11 bases, and 19 bases lay between the germline ends. CDR3 coding DNA: TGCAGTGCTAGAGATCTGTCAGGGCTACGTGGGCAGTACTTC. Protein sequence: CSARDLSGLRGQYF.